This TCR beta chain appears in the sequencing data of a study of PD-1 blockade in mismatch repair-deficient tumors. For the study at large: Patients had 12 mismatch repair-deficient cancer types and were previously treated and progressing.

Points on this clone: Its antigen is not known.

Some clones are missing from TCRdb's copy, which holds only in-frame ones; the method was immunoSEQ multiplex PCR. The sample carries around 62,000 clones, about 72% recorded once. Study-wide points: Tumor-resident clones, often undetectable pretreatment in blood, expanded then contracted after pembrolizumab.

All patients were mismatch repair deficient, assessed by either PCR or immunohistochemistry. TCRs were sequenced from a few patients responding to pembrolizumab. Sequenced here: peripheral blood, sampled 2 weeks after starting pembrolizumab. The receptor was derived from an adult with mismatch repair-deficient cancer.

CDR3 loop: CASSTPGYSNQPQHF. The CDR3, as DNA: TGTGCCAGTAGTACCCCCGGGTATAGCAATCAGCCCCAGCATTTT. The rearrangement links TRBV19 to TRBJ1-5, with D unresolved. The V end lost 4 bases, the J end lost 0 bases, and 10 bases lay between the germline ends. In germline, CDR1 is LNHDA, CDR2 SQIVND (reference sequence). This CDR3 contains 15 residues.